Described below is a single TCR beta chain sequence and its context. Its antigen is still unknown. Clones were read by immunoSEQ multiplex PCR, and TCRdb kept only the in-frame ones, dropping some. The repertoire holds tens of thousands of clones, approximately 84% seen once, with roughly 0.45% in the top ten. The data belong to a study of graft-versus-host responses after intestinal transplantation. Germline CDR1 and CDR2: KGHSH and LQKENI. The CDR3 has 16 amino acids. V lost 3 bases and J lost 2, with 17 bases in between. This sample comprised unstimulated CD4+ T cells sorted from spleen or lymph node cells, obtained before transplant. The clonotype originates from a human donor who was the organ donor for an intestinal transplant. The rearrangement joins TRBV18 to TRBJ2-7, with a weak D call TRBD1 (5 bases). The CDR3 here is CASSPTQGRRTYEQYF. The CDR3 DNA reads as TGTGCCAGCTCACCTACCCAGGGTAGGAGAACCTACGAGCAGTACTTC. Together with reference TRBV18 and TRBJ2-7, the CDR3 gives the full variable domain: NAGVMQNPRHLVRRRGQEARLRCSPMKGHSHVYWYRQLPEEGLKFMVYLQKENIIDESGMPKERFSAEFPKEGPSILRIQQVVRGDSAAYFCASSPTQGRRTYEQYFGPGTRLTVT.